A selection of T cell receptor beta chains follows, all from one sample in a study of blood T cell repertoires in COVID-19. The data were produced by immunoSEQ multiplex PCR, yet TCRdb's version contains in-frame clones alone and is incomplete. The table shows 60,000 to 80,000 clones, with 65% to 85% occurring only once. The sequencing input was peripheral blood. The source of these receptors is a man aged 45 to 65 with COVID-19, enrolled during active disease. Each CDR3 is given with its conserved first and last residue. The D gene is left open where the match is weak. Rows give clone size only sometimes, using once, few, many, or a class for an expanded clone.

TRBV7-2	TRBJ1-5	once	.	TGTGCCAGCAACGTAGGGGGGGCGTCGTATCAGCCCCAGCATTTT	CASNVGGASYQPQHF
TRBV5-1	TRBJ2-3	.	TRBD2	TGCGCCAGCAGCGCCAACACGGGGGGGATAGATACGCAGTATTTT	CASSANTGGIDTQYF
TRBV6-6	TRBJ1-4	.	.	TGTGCCAGCAGTCCCACACCGGAGCCGCCGTTTTTT	CASSPTPEPPFF
TRBV28	TRBJ2-2	once	TRBD2	TGTGCCAGCAGTTATGTCCAAGCGGGAGTAGACACCGGGGAGCTGTTTTTT	CASSYVQAGVDTGELFF
TRBV28	TRBJ1-4	.	TRBD1	TGTGCCAGCAGCCAGGGGGGACAGAGGGGGATGGAAAAACTGTTTTTT	CASSQGGQRGMEKLFF
TRBV5-1	TRBJ2-3	.	TRBD2	TGCGCCAGCAGCTTGGATGGGCGGGGGACAGATACGCAGTATTTT	CASSLDGRGTDTQYF
TRBV7-2	TRBJ2-3	.	.	TGTGCCAGCAGCTTGGCGTTTGGAGACACAGATACGCAGTATTTT	CASSLAFGDTDTQYF
TRBV2	TRBJ1-5	.	.	TGTGCCAGCAGTGACACAGGGAGTGTACAGCCCCAGCATTTT	CASSDTGSVQPQHF
TRBV29-1	TRBJ1-2	.	.	TGCAGCGTTGAGGGGGGAACAGGCGCCTATGGCTACACCTTC	CSVEGGTGAYGYTF
TRBV7-9	TRBJ2-7	.	TRBD1	TGTGCCAGCACGCTTTTAGGGACAGGGAGCTCCGAGCAGTACTTC	CASTLLGTGSSEQYF
TRBV30	TRBJ1-1	.	.	TGTGCCTGGAGCAGGGACACCAACACTGAAGCTTTCTTT	CAWSRDTNTEAFF
TRBV19	TRBJ1-1	.	TRBD1	TGTGCCAGTAGTATCAAGGGGGCGACTGAAGCTTTCTTT	CASSIKGATEAFF
TRBV24-1	TRBJ2-1	.	TRBD1	TGTGCCACCAGTGATTTGGGACAGGGTCAGCGCAATGAGCAGTTCTTC	CATSDLGQGQRNEQFF
TRBV5-6	TRBJ2-1	.	TRBD1	TGTGCCAGCAGCGATTGGACAGGGGAAACCTACAATGAGCAGTTCTTC	CASSDWTGETYNEQFF
TRBV4-2	TRBJ2-1	.	.	TGTGCCAGCAGCCAAGATCCGCGGGCGAATGAGCAGTTCTTC	CASSQDPRANEQFF
TRBV6-1	TRBJ1-2	.	.	TGTGCCAGCAGTGAGTCGTGGCAGGACTATGGCTACACCTTC	CASSESWQDYGYTF
TRBV5-6	TRBJ2-7	.	.	TGTGCCAGCAGCTTGTCAGGGGGGGAGCAGTACTTC	CASSLSGGEQYF
TRBV19	TRBJ2-1	.	TRBD2	TGTGCCAGTAGTATAGCGGGAGGGCCGAGGAATGAGCAGTTCTTC	CASSIAGGPRNEQFF
TRBV7-2	TRBJ2-2	.	TRBD2	TGTGCCAGCAGCGCGGGACTAGCGGCCACCGGGGAGCTGTTTTTT	CASSAGLAATGELFF
TRBV24-1	TRBJ1-2	.	TRBD1	TGTGCCACCAGTGACCGCCGGGACAGGAAAGGCTACACCTTC	CATSDRRDRKGYTF
TRBV4-3	TRBJ1-4	.	TRBD1	TGCGCCAGCAGCCCAAGGACAGGGGAAAAACTGTTTTTT	CASSPRTGEKLFF
TRBV27	TRBJ2-7	.	TRBD2	TGTGCCAGCAGTTTCCTTCCTCGCAGCGGGGTTGCCTACGAGCAGTACTTC	CASSFLPRSGVAYEQYF
TRBV5-1	TRBJ2-2	once	.	TGCGCCAGCAGCGGGCGGGGATCCAACACCGGGGAGCTGTTTTTT	CASSGRGSNTGELFF
TRBV19	TRBJ2-1	.	.	TGTGCCAGTAGTACCCTCTCAGGTGGTTCGTTCTTC	CASSTLSGGSFF
TRBV24-1	TRBJ2-3	.	TRBD2	TGTGCCACCAGTGAGGGGTTCGGGATAGCGGGAACAGATACGCAGTATTTT	CATSEGFGIAGTDTQYF
TRBV18	TRBJ2-7	.	TRBD1	TGTGCCAGCTCACTTTCTCCTGACAGGGGGGTTGACGAGCAGTACTTC	CASSLSPDRGVDEQYF
TRBV3-1/TRBV3-2	TRBJ2-3	.	TRBD1	TGTGCCAGCAGCCCCCGGGACAGGGATTCAGATACGCAGTATTTT	CASSPRDRDSDTQYF
TRBV19	TRBJ2-3	.	TRBD2	TGTGCCAGTAGGGTAACTAGCGGAGGAGGGGATACGCAGTATTTT	CASRVTSGGGDTQYF
TRBV15	TRBJ1-1	.	.	TGTGCCACCAGCTCCGAGGCGAGGTTCCCTGAAGCTTTCTTT	CATSSEARFPEAFF
TRBV5-4	TRBJ2-1	.	TRBD2	TGTGCCAGCAGCGAATCGCCTACTAGCGGGAGTTCTGATGAGCAGTTCTTC	CASSESPTSGSSDEQFF
TRBV7-9	TRBJ1-1	.	TRBD1	TGTGCCAGCAAAACAGGGGCAGCGAACACTGAAGCTTTCTTT	CASKTGAANTEAFF
TRBV4-3	TRBJ2-1	.	TRBD2	TGCGCCAGCAGCGTAGGACTAGCTGAGTACAATGAGCAGTTCTTC	CASSVGLAEYNEQFF
TRBV29-1	TRBJ1-2	.	TRBD1	TGCAGCGTTGAAGTAGGGACAGTGGGATATGGCTACACCTTC	CSVEVGTVGYGYTF
TRBV7-2	TRBJ2-7	.	.	TGTGCCAGCAGCCGTCTCGGGGAGCAGTACTTC	CASSRLGEQYF
TRBV5-4	TRBJ1-6	many	.	TGTGCCAGCAGCCTGGGGGGCAGCGGGAATAATTCACCCCTCCACTTT	CASSLGGSGNNSPLHF
TRBV6-6	TRBJ2-7	.	.	TGTGCCAGCAGTTCCGTCGGGAGAATGCAGTACTTC	CASSSVGRMQYF
TRBV2	TRBJ2-1	.	TRBD1	TGTGCCAGCAGTACGGGACAGTACAATGAGCAGTTCTTC	CASSTGQYNEQFF
TRBV21-1	TRBJ1-4	.	.	TGTGCCAACAAGGGAGGACGGAATGAAAAACTGTTTTTT	CANKGGRNEKLFF
TRBV15	TRBJ1-4	.	.	TGTGCCACCAGCAAGGCAGGAAGCGAAAAACTGTTTTTT	CATSKAGSEKLFF
TRBV28	TRBJ2-3	.	TRBD2	TGTGCCAGCAGTAGTTTGGAAGCGGGAGGGCGGGATACGCAGTATTTT	CASSSLEAGGRDTQYF
TRBV25-1	TRBJ1-3	few	.	TGTGCCAGCAGTGATATGAGCGGACCTACCTCTGGAAACACCATATATTTT	CASSDMSGPTSGNTIYF
TRBV5-4	TRBJ2-7	.	TRBD1	TGTGCCAGCAGCAAAGAGACAGGGGCCTACGAGCAGTACTTC	CASSKETGAYEQYF
TRBV7-3	TRBJ2-1	.	.	TGTGCCAGCAGCTTAGCGGGCAGGAACAATGAGCAGTTCTTC	CASSLAGRNNEQFF